This paragraph covers one TCR beta chain sequence. This sample was included in a study of sequential checkpoint blockade in melanoma. This CDR3 contains 15 residues. The V end was cut by 5 bases, the J end by 0 bases, with 10 bases between. Germline-derived CDR1 and CDR2 are SGHTA and FQGTGA. Noted treatment: randomized to nivolumab then ipilimumab (arm A) or the reverse (arm B). Repertoires were generated with immunoSEQ multiplex PCR, while TCRdb's copy carries only in-frame clones and drops some. Here the sample spans around 40,000 clones, roughly 90% being singletons. Sample: CD8+ T cells sorted from blood (inferred from file names), taken from a patient given nivolumab and ipilimumab in sequence. The V and J genes are TRBV7-3 and TRBJ2-2; maybe TRBD1 (6 bases). The clonotype originates from a human donor with melanoma. Here the CDR3 reads CASSEGHANTGELFF. The CDR3 DNA reads TGTGCCAGCAGCGAGGGACACGCGAACACCGGGGAGCTGTTTTTT.